Listed below are T cell receptor beta chains from one sample, sequenced in a study of blood T cell repertoires in COVID-19. Clones were read by immunoSEQ multiplex PCR, and TCRdb kept only the in-frame ones, dropping some. The data contain fewer than 200,000 clones, around three quarters of them singletons. Sequenced input: PBMCs or T cells enriched from blood (not recorded which). These receptor sequences come from a woman in her 70s in a cohort exposed to, infected with or recovered from COVID-19 (not recorded which). Each CDR3 is given with its conserved first and last residue. A D gene is named only where the DNA matches it firmly. Expanded clones get a size class; other rows say once, few or many, or leave the size out.

>NA|TRBJ2-1|NA|TRBV18
TGTGCCAGCTCACCACCGAACTATATTGAGCAGTTCTTC
CASSPPNYIEQFF
>TRBD1|TRBJ2-5|NA|TRBV9
TGTGCCAGCAGCGACCGGGACAGGGGGACAGGACAGTACTTC
CASSDRDRGTGQYF
>TRBD1|TRBJ2-5|many|TRBV5-4
TGTGCCAGCAGCTTGGCCGGCAGGGGGCAAGAGACCCAGTACTTC
CASSLAGRGQETQYF
>TRBD1|TRBJ1-2|NA|TRBV19
TGTGCCAGTAGTATGACAGGGGGTTACGGCTACACCTTC
CASSMTGGYGYTF
>TRBD1|TRBJ1-3|NA|TRBV9
TGTGCCAGCAGCCCAACGGACAGGTACTCTGGAAACACCATATATTTT
CASSPTDRYSGNTIYF
>NA|TRBJ1-3|NA|TRBV18
TGTGCCAGCTCACCGTCCCGCGGAATCTCTGGAAACACCATATATTTT
CASSPSRGISGNTIYF
>TRBD1|TRBJ2-3|NA|TRBV20-1
TGCAGTGCTAGTGGGGACAGCAAGGGCACAGATACGCAGTATTTT
CSASGDSKGTDTQYF
>TRBD2|TRBJ2-4|NA|TRBV6-2/TRBV6-3
TGTGCCAGCAGTTACGGCTTCGAATCCAGCGGGAGTAGGTCCAAAAACATTCAGTACTTC
CASSYGFESSGSRSKNIQYF
>NA|TRBJ1-1|few|TRBV24-1
TGTGCCACCAGGGACAGAGACAACACTGAAGCTTTCTTT
CATRDRDNTEAFF
>NA|TRBJ2-7|few|TRBV7-2
TGTGCCAGCAGCTTAGATCTCGCGGTCTCCTACGAGCAGTACTTC
CASSLDLAVSYEQYF
>NA|TRBJ2-1|NA|TRBV7-3
TGTGCCAGCAGCCCTGGGAGTGAGCAGTTCTTC
CASSPGSEQFF
>TRBD1|TRBJ1-5|NA|TRBV7-9
TGTGCCAGCAGCTCCGACAGGGGGCACAATCAGCCCCAGCATTTT
CASSSDRGHNQPQHF
>NA|TRBJ2-6|few|TRBV12-3/TRBV12-4
TGTGCCACCCAGTTCTCTGGGGCCAACGTCCTGACTTTC
CATQFSGANVLTF
>NA|TRBJ1-2|NA|TRBV4-1
TGCGCCAGCAGCCAAGTCGCCAGCTATGGCTACACCTTC
CASSQVASYGYTF
>NA|TRBJ1-2|NA|TRBV10-2
TGCGCCAGCAGTGAGCCCGGCGGGGGCGAATACTATGGCTACACCTTC
CASSEPGGGEYYGYTF
>TRBD1|TRBJ1-6|NA|TRBV9
TGTGCCAGCAGCAGGACAGGGAGCTCCTATAATTCACCCCTCCACTTT
CASSRTGSSYNSPLHF
>NA|TRBJ2-7|NA|TRBV6-6
TGTGCCAGCACGAGAAAGGGGGCGGGGGAGCAGTACTTC
CASTRKGAGEQYF
>NA|TRBJ1-1|NA|TRBV2
TGTGCCAGCAGTGGCCGGGGTAGAACCACTGAAGCTTTCTTT
CASSGRGRTTEAFF
>NA|TRBJ1-6|NA|TRBV27
TGTGCCAGCAGCCCACGAGGGTCTCGGCGGGATTCACCCCTCCACTTT
CASSPRGSRRDSPLHF
>TRBD1|TRBJ1-6|NA|TRBV12-3/TRBV12-4
TGTGCCAGCAGTATACAACAGGGGTCACCCCTCCACTTT
CASSIQQGSPLHF
>NA|TRBJ2-7|NA|TRBV30
TGTGCCTGGAGCGGGGACACCTCCTACGAGCAGTACTTC
CAWSGDTSYEQYF
>NA|TRBJ2-7|few|TRBV21-1
TGTGCCAGCAGCAAGCTTCCGACTAGCCCTAGCTCCTACGAGCAGTACTTC
CASSKLPTSPSSYEQYF
>NA|TRBJ2-5|few|TRBV19
TGTGCCAGTAGTATTACCGGTGTCCTCCAAGAGACCCAGTACTTC
CASSITGVLQETQYF
>TRBD2|TRBJ2-3|NA|TRBV5-4
TGTGCCAGCAGCTCCCACCTAGCGGGAGGATCAGATACGCAGTATTTT
CASSSHLAGGSDTQYF
>NA|TRBJ1-6|NA|TRBV28
TGTGCCAGCAGACAGCCTAATTCACCCCTCCACTTT
CASRQPNSPLHF
>NA|TRBJ2-5|few|TRBV2
TGTGCCAGCAGTGATCAACAGAGCCAAGAGACCCAGTACTTC
CASSDQQSQETQYF
>NA|TRBJ2-2|NA|TRBV19
TGTGCCAGTAGTATCCATCACAGGGATATCGGGGAGCTGTTTTTT
CASSIHHRDIGELFF
>NA|TRBJ2-1|NA|TRBV11-2
TGTGCCAGCAGCCCCTCCCCGGGAATATATGAGCAGTTCTTC
CASSPSPGIYEQFF
>NA|TRBJ1-1|NA|TRBV5-1
TGCGCCAGCAGCCAAAGGACAGCGAACACTGAAGCTTTCTTT
CASSQRTANTEAFF
>NA|TRBJ1-5|NA|TRBV7-2
TGTGCCAGCAGCGTTAGGAGGAATCAGCCCCAGCATTTT
CASSVRRNQPQHF
>NA|TRBJ2-7|NA|TRBV11-2
TGTGCCAGCAGCTCCAGGCGCTACGAGCAGTACTTC
CASSSRRYEQYF
>TRBD2|TRBJ2-1|NA|TRBV5-1
TGCGCCAGCAACGGGGGAGGGCCCTCGAATGAGCAGTTCTTC
CASNGGGPSNEQFF